This TCR beta chain was identified during a study of T-cell memory formation after mild COVID-19. Across the study: The TCR clusters were mostly specific to one donor. The study's findings and limits: Pre-infection memory carried some responding clones, suggesting that cross-reactive memory joined. Whereas later expanders leaned CD4+, clones contracting day 15 to 85 showed a balanced CD4/CD8 makeup. Unconfirmed was the SARS-CoV-2 specificity of second-wave clones that peaked on day 37.

As regards this clonotype: Its antigen is as yet unknown.

CDR3 size: 13 residues. The V and J ends lost 8 bases and 4 bases respectively, with 11 bases between them. Via MiXCR, TCRdb re-called the 5' RACE reads, giving one row per CDR3 protein. The table includes 550,000 to 600,000 distinct CDR3 sequences, approximately 15% detected once. The receptor was derived from an adult woman who had mild COVID-19 (a few samples of this study predate the infection). Cell type and time point are not known. Sequencing input: PBMCs or a T cell subset sorted from them (not recorded which). The rearrangement links TRBV12-3 or TRBV12-4 to TRBJ2-2; D might be TRBD2 (7 bases). DNA for the CDR3: TGTGCCAGCGGGGGGGCGATCACCGGGGAGCTGTTTTTT. Its protein product is CASGGAITGELFF.